This record concerns one T cell receptor beta chain sequence. Its target is unknown. CDR3 length: 16 amino acids. V was cut by 3 bases and J by 0 bases, with 11 bases left in between. Germline loops: CDR1 MNHEY, CDR2 SMNVEV (reference sequence). This entry is derived from a study of cytomegalovirus exposure and HLA in healthy donors. The PCR made use of 60 Vbeta and 13 Jbeta primers. The repertoire was sequenced with immunoSEQ multiplex PCR; TCRdb's copy has only in-frame clones and lacks some. The sample records approximately 160,000 clones, around 65% being singletons. General study results and limits: Most CMV-associated TCR beta chains were later found to appear HLA-restricted. Under in vitro conditions, three CMV-associated chains were confirmed as specific for CMV antigens. The authors enumerated 150 to 200 TCR beta chains as linked to cytomegalovirus.

V gene TRBV27 combines with J gene TRBJ2-2; D remains unclear. The TCR originated in a woman between 35 and 50 years old in good health and CMV-seropositive. The specimen was PBMCs. The DNA of the CDR3 is TGTGCCAGCAGTTTCTCCCACATCACGAACACCGGGGAGCTGTTTTTT. This sequence encodes CASSFSHITNTGELFF.